This T cell receptor beta chain was recovered during a study of T-cell reconstitution after alpha-beta-depleted transplantation in children. Unique molecular identifiers were incorporated during preparation of the TCRbeta library. TCRdb called the PCR reads again in MiXCR, with one record for every CDR3 protein. The repertoire holds approximately 97,000 distinct CDR3 sequences, 7.5% to 9.5% seen once, with approximately 16% in the top ten. Overall study results and limits: The authors attributed T-cell counts and diversity one year after transplant mostly to newly produced T cells. Reportedly, roughly two months post-transplant, alpha-beta T cells arose from several hundred expanded graft clones. Some patients owed their high day-60 TCRbeta diversity to surviving recipient T cells and thymic progenitors.

This clonotype appeared many times. Its target is not known. Germline assignment: CDR1 MGHRA and CDR2 YSYEKL. V was clipped by 0 bases and J by 4 bases, with 13 bases between them. The CDR3 covers 15 residues. The TCR originated in a boy younger than 10 with acute lymphoblastic leukemia, due to receive a stem cell transplant. V is TRBV4-1 and J is TRBJ2-7; weak D call: TRBD2 (6 bases). The sequenced sample was PBMCs, obtained before TCRalphabeta/CD19-depleted stem cell transplant. The CDR3 protein is CASSQDAGRRYEQYF. The CDR3 nucleotides are TGCGCCAGCAGCCAAGATGCGGGGAGAAGATACGAGCAGTACTTC.